The 32 T cell receptor beta chains below come from one sample, sequenced in a study of T-cell memory formation after mild COVID-19. Each CDR3 protein gets one entry after TCRdb re-called the 5' RACE reads with MiXCR. The sample yields about 470,000 distinct CDR3 sequences, around 25% seen once. The sample taken for sequencing was PBMCs or a T cell subset sorted from them (not recorded which). Every receptor here comes from an adult woman who had mild COVID-19 (a few samples of this study predate the infection). Cell type and time point are not known.

The gene calls are TRBV24-1 and TRBJ2-1; 8 bases are shared with TRBD1. With V trimmed by 3 bases and J by 5 bases, 5 bases remained unmatched. Germline CDR1 KGHDR, CDR2 SFDVKD. CDR3 length equals 15 residues. CDR3: CATSDMQGANNEQFF. CDR3 nucleotide sequence: TGTGCCACCAGTGATATGCAGGGGGCTAACAATGAGCAGTTCTTC.

This clonotype was seen repeatedly, ten times or more. This chain links TRBV7-8 with TRBJ2-1, with TRBD2 matching 11 bases. The CDR3 runs 24 residues. The junction had 27 bases not matched to a gene; V was cut back by 5 bases and J by 0 bases. From germline, CDR1 is SGHVS and CDR2 FQNEAQ. CDR3 bases: TGTGCCAGCAGCAGTTCTAGATTCAGGCGGACTGAGCTAGCGGGAGGAGGCTCCTACAATGAGCAGTTCTTC. Its translation is CASSSSRFRRTELAGGGSYNEQFF.

This clonotype has only a few counts. This chain uses TRBV7-9 with TRBJ2-7, with D hard to call. Germline-derived CDR1 and CDR2 are SEHNR and FQNEAQ (reference sequence). Trimming cost V 1 base and J 2 bases, with 12 bases left between them. CDR3 length equals 15 residues. The DNA for the CDR3 is TGTGCCAGCAGCTTAGTAAAGGGCCCCACCTACGAGCAGTACTTC. As protein: CASSLVKGPTYEQYF.

The rearrangement joins TRBV2 to TRBJ2-1; the match to TRBD2 covers 9 bases. CDR3 length: 13 residues. Germline loops: CDR1 SNHLY, CDR2 FYNNEI. Trimming removed 6 bases from V and 15 bases from J; junction bases left unmatched: 12. The CDR3 region is CASRASGAQAVFF. In DNA form, the CDR3 reads TGTGCCAGCAGGGCTAGCGGGGCCCAAGCAGTGTTCTTC. The full variable domain, with the rest looked up from reference TRBV2 and TRBJ2-1, is EPEVTQTPSHQVTQMGQEVILRCVPISNHLYFYWYRQILGQKVEFLVSFYNNEISEKSEIFDDQFSVERPDGSNFTLKIRSTKLEDSAMYFCASRASGAQAVFFGPGTRLTVL.

The genes are TRBV7-9 and TRBJ2-7; 7 bases fit TRBD2. J gave up 3 bases and V 6 bases, and 8 bases lay outside the gene matches. Germline CDR1 reads SEHNR; CDR2 reads FQNEAQ (reference sequence). This CDR3 region has 14 residues. The CDR3, as DNA: TGTGCCAGCAGTCTCGGGGGGTTAGGCTACGAGCAGTACTTC. Translating it yields CASSLGGLGYEQYF.

J is TRBJ1-2 and V is TRBV20-1; D perhaps matches TRBD1 (5 bases). This CDR3 spans 17 amino acids. CDR1 DFQATT and CDR2 SNEGSKA come from the germline V gene (reference sequence). V was cut by 0 bases and J by 3 bases, with 20 bases left in between. Written as DNA, the CDR3 is TGCAGTGCTAGAGATCTGGGCGCAGGGCCCTTTTACTATGGCTACACCTTC. Its protein is CSARDLGAGPFYYGYTF.

The genes are TRBV7-9 and TRBJ2-5; 8 nucleotides align to TRBD2. Trimming took 6 bases from V and 4 from J; bases not matched to a gene: 10. Germline V gene sequence: CDR1 SEHNR, CDR2 FQNEAQ (reference sequence). The CDR3 is made up of 15 amino acids. This CDR3 is CASSSATSASETQYF. In DNA form, the CDR3 reads TGTGCCAGCAGTTCGGCGACTAGCGCTTCAGAGACCCAGTACTTC.

J is TRBJ2-7 and V is TRBV27, with a tentative D call TRBD2 (5 bases). The length of the CDR3 is 15 residues. Germline-derived CDR1 and CDR2 are MNHEY and SMNVEV (reference sequence). The ends were cut back, 6 bases at V and 0 bases at J, with 15 bases in the middle. CDR3 nucleotides: TGTGCCAGCAGCAGCCCGGGATTAAGCTCCTACGAGCAGTACTTC. It yields the protein CASSSPGLSSYEQYF.

J is TRBJ2-7 and V is TRBV12-3 or TRBV12-4; D is unclear. V lost 5 bases and J 4 bases, leaving 6 bases between the germline ends. The CDR3 runs to 11 residues. Written as DNA, the CDR3 is TGTGCCAGCAGTAATAGGTACGAGCAGTACTTC. Translated: CASSNRYEQYF.

This clonotype was counted at least ten times. The chain couples TRBV7-9 to TRBJ2-1; D call uncertain. The CDR3 length is 13 residues. Looked up from germline, CDR1 is SEHNR and CDR2 is FQNEAQ (reference sequence). V was cut by 0 bases and J by 4 bases, with 4 bases left in between. The CDR3: CASSLAPYNEQFF. CDR3 coding DNA: TGTGCCAGCAGCTTAGCGCCTTACAATGAGCAGTTCTTC.

This clonotype appeared a few times. V usage is TRBV5-1 and J usage is TRBJ2-7; TRBD1 aligns across 8 bases. The length of the CDR3 is 16 residues. V trimming: 0 bases; J trimming: 4 bases; junction bases outside the gene matches: 9. The germline V gene has CDR1 SGHRS and CDR2 YFSETQ. The CDR3 region has the DNA TGCGCCAGCAGCTTGGGGACAGGGATTTTACCTTACGAGCAGTACTTC. It specifies CASSLGTGILPYEQYF.

CDR3 protein: CASSQEAGGGNTGELFF. The CDR3 nucleotides read TGTGCCAGCAGCCAAGAGGCGGGAGGGGGGAACACCGGGGAGCTGTTTTTT. V is TRBV4-2 and J is TRBJ2-2; 9 bases are a match to TRBD2. V trimming: 0 bases; J trimming: 1 base; junction bases outside the gene matches: 3. The CDR3 spans 17 residues. The germline V gene encodes CDR1 LGHNA and CDR2 YNFKEQ.

The chain uses TRBV29-1 and TRBJ1-2; D gene uncertain. Trimming removed 6 bases at V and 1 base at J, with 12 bases between. Germline values: CDR1 SQVTM, CDR2 ANQGSEA. There are 13 residues in the CDR3. The CDR3 DNA sequence: TGCAGCGTCCGAGTTCAGGATAACTATGGCTACACCTTC. Amino acids: CSVRVQDNYGYTF.

Only a few counts were recorded for this clonotype. V usage is TRBV4-3 and J usage is TRBJ2-7, with D tentatively TRBD2 (6 bases). With 1 base removed from V and 0 bases from J, the gap between germline ends came to 10 bases. The CDR3 is 15 amino acids. CDR1 and CDR2 from the germline V gene are LGHNA and YSLEER. CDR3 in amino acids: CASSQVIGSSYEQYF. The CDR3 nucleotides are TGCGCCAGCAGCCAAGTAATCGGGAGCTCCTACGAGCAGTACTTC.

There are a few counts of this clonotype. The gene calls are TRBV29-1 and TRBJ2-1, with 7 nucleotides matching TRBD2. V was pared by 1 base and J by 4 bases, with 4 bases of the junction left unmatched. There are 14 residues in the CDR3. In germline, CDR1 is SQVTM, CDR2 ANQGSEA. The CDR3 DNA reads as TGCAGCGTTGAAGGGTGGGAGGGGTACAATGAGCAGTTCTTC. Protein product: CSVEGWEGYNEQFF.

A few counts support this clonotype. CDR3 DNA: TGCGCCAGCAGCCAAGTCCGTCTCACAGATACGCAGTATTTT. It encodes CASSQVRLTDTQYF. The chain carries TRBV4-1 and TRBJ2-3, with no clear D. CDR1 and CDR2 from the germline V gene are MGHRA and YSYEKL. The CDR3 is 14 amino acids. V lost 1 base and J 2 bases, leaving 7 bases between the germline ends.

V and J are TRBV29-1 and TRBJ2-1; D gene unclear. Trimming shortened V by 6 bases and J by 0 bases, and 6 bases separated the two germline ends. The CDR3 sequence is 12 residues long. Germline assignment: CDR1 SQVTM and CDR2 ANQGSEA. CDR3 nucleotide sequence: TGCAGCGTCTGGGCCTCCTACAATGAGCAGTTCTTC. Protein: CSVWASYNEQFF.

This rearrangement joins TRBV12-3 or TRBV12-4 to TRBJ1-1, with D perhaps TRBD1 (5 bases). This CDR3 comprises 16 residues. Trimming took 4 bases from V and 0 from J, leaving 15 bases between them. The CDR3 protein is CASSYSQVGVNTEAFF. The CDR3 region has the DNA TGTGCCAGCAGTTATAGCCAGGTGGGGGTGAACACTGAAGCTTTCTTT.

This chain joins TRBV10-3 and TRBJ2-4, with D unresolved. CDR1 and CDR2 from the germline V gene are ENHRY and SYGVKD. Trimming stripped 5 bases from V and 7 bases from J, with 6 bases between. The CDR3 spans 11 residues. DNA of the CDR3: TGTGCCATCAGTACTGGGAACATTCAGTACTTC. This encodes CAISTGNIQYF.

In DNA, the CDR3 is TGTGCCAGCCTTACGGTTGACAGGGATGGCTACACCTTC. This codes for CASLTVDRDGYTF. The chain has TRBV2 and TRBJ1-2; 7 nucleotides align to TRBD1. CDR3 size: 13 residues. Trimming removed 8 bases from V and 6 bases from J; junction bases left unmatched: 9. Germline V gene data show CDR1 as SNHLY and CDR2 as FYNNEI.

The chain combines TRBV7-2 with TRBJ2-2, with 7 nucleotides matching TRBD2. V shed 5 bases and J 6 bases; nucleotides not matched to a gene: 12. The CDR3 is made up of 16 amino acids. Looked up from germline, CDR1 is SGHTA and CDR2 is FQGNSA. Here the CDR3 reads CASSPRLATISGELFF. The CDR3 DNA follows: TGTGCCAGCAGCCCTCGACTAGCTACAATCTCCGGGGAGCTGTTTTTT.

The table lists this clonotype with a few counts. This rearrangement joins TRBV7-8 to TRBJ2-6; D not certain. The CDR3 totals 14 residues. Germline V gene data show CDR1 as SGHVS and CDR2 as FQNEAQ. V lost 5 bases, J lost 8 bases, and 13 bases lay in between. The DNA of the CDR3 is TGTGCCAGCAGCCTAGGTGGGTTGACCAACGTCCTGACTTTC. This codes for CASSLGGLTNVLTF.

This clonotype was seen more than once but under ten times. The chain combines TRBV21-1 with TRBJ2-1; no check of the table's D call, TRBD1, against the DNA was made. TRBV21-1 constitutes a pseudogene. This CDR3 spans 17 amino acids. The CDR3 DNA is TGTGCCAGCAGCAAAGACACCCCCGGGACAGGGTATAATGAGCAGTTCTTC. This gives the protein CASSKDTPGTGYNEQFF.

This clonotype has more than one count but fewer than ten. This chain links TRBV2 with TRBJ2-3, with 7 nucleotides matching TRBD2. The germline V gene has CDR1 SNHLY and CDR2 FYNNEI. The CDR3 is made up of 17 amino acids. Trimming cost V 4 bases and J 1 base; bases outside gene matches: 11. The CDR3 here is CASSVKADRGGTDTQYF. Here the CDR3 DNA reads TGTGCCAGCAGTGTGAAGGCCGATCGGGGGGGCACAGATACGCAGTATTTT.

This sequence joins TRBV11-2 and TRBJ2-7; D gene uncertain. Between the trimmed V and J ends, which lost 10 bases and 5 bases, there was a span of 15 bases. The CDR3 has 12 residues. Germline V gene sequence: CDR1 SGHAT, CDR2 FQNNGV. The CDR3 bases are TGTGCCACCCCCAGTCCGCGAGACGAGCAGTACTTC. It yields the protein CATPSPRDEQYF. Combining the CDR3 with reference TRBV11-2 and TRBJ2-7 gives the whole variable domain EAGVAQSPRYKIIEKRQSVAFWCNPISGHATLYWYQQILGQGPKLLIQFQNNGVVDDSQLPKDRFSAERLKGVDSTLKIQPAKLEDSAVYLCATPSPRDEQYFGPGTRLTVT.

This clonotype was seen more than once but under ten times. This chain connects TRBV5-1 to TRBJ1-6; weak D call: TRBD1 (5 bases). Germline CDR1 is SGHRS and CDR2 is YFSETQ. V lost 2 bases and J 5 bases, leaving 8 bases between the germline ends. The length of the CDR3 is 14 residues. CDR3 in DNA: TGCGCCAGCAGCTTAGCAGGGAATAATTCACCCCTCCACTTT. Its translation: CASSLAGNNSPLHF. Full variable domain (outside the CDR3, taken from reference TRBV5-1 and TRBJ1-6): KAGVTQTPRYLIKTRGQQVTLSCSPISGHRSVSWYQQTPGQGLQFLFEYFSETQRNKGNFPGRFSGRQFSNSRSEMNVSTLELGDSALYLCASSLAGNNSPLHFGNGTRLTVT.

The chain couples TRBV5-1 to TRBJ2-5; D gene uncertain. V lost 3 bases and J 2 bases, leaving 8 bases between the germline ends. This CDR3 has 13 residues. CDR1 is SGHRS, CDR2 YFSETQ, per germline. The CDR3 DNA follows: TGCGCCAGCAGCTCCCCCGGGCAAGAGACCCAGTACTTC. This gives the protein CASSSPGQETQYF.

This rearrangement joins TRBV5-6 to TRBJ2-3; maybe TRBD2 (6 bases). The CDR3 totals 15 residues. In germline, CDR1 is SGHDT, CDR2 YYEEEE. The V end lost 1 base, the J end lost 5 bases, and 14 bases lay between the germline ends. CDR3 bases: TGTGCCAGCAGCTTGTGGGGGACTCATGAAGATACGCAGTATTTT. Protein: CASSLWGTHEDTQYF.

This clonotype has only a few counts. The chain joins TRBV12-3 or TRBV12-4 to TRBJ2-1, with 8 nucleotides matching TRBD2. V was clipped by 2 bases and J by 6 bases; unmatched bases: 6. This CDR3 spans 15 amino acids. The DNA of the CDR3 is TGTGCCAGCAGTTTACAAGCGGGAGTGCTCAATGAGCAGTTCTTC. Translating it yields CASSLQAGVLNEQFF.

This clonotype was observed a few times. The chain recombines TRBV27 with TRBJ2-7; TRBD1 or TRBD2 may be the D gene (7 bases each). The germline V and J ends were trimmed by 10 bases and 6 bases, with 19 bases remaining between them. The germline V gene encodes CDR1 MNHEY and CDR2 SMNVEV (reference sequence). The CDR3 has 13 amino acids. CDR3 sequence: CATSPGGVGEQYF. In nucleotides, the CDR3 is TGTGCCACCTCCCCAGGGGGGGTCGGCGAGCAGTACTTC.

The sample holds a few counts of this clonotype. J is TRBJ2-7 and V is TRBV5-4; possibly TRBD1 or TRBD2 for D (5 bases each). Germline assignment: CDR1 SGHNT and CDR2 YYREEE (reference sequence). V gave up 3 bases and J gave up 3 bases, with 13 bases separating them. This CDR3 spans 14 amino acids. CDR3: CASSSTGPFYEQYF. Here the CDR3 DNA reads TGTGCCAGCAGCTCCACGGGACCCTTCTACGAGCAGTACTTC.

This clonotype has just a few counts. The chain is built from TRBV5-1 and TRBJ2-7; 8 bases match TRBD2. The germline gives CDR1 SGHRS, CDR2 YFSETQ. There are 14 residues in the CDR3. The ends lost 7 bases at V and 9 bases at J; junction bases unmatched: 15. For the CDR3, the DNA is TGCGCCAGCCGGATCGGGGGGGAGAATCTTGGGCAGTACTTC. Protein sequence: CASRIGGENLGQYF.